The 17 T cell receptor beta chains below all came from one sample that was sequenced in a study of blood T cell repertoires in COVID-19. Generated by immunoSEQ multiplex PCR, the TCRdb table keeps only in-frame clones and is missing some. The sample yields about 90,000 clones, over 70% seen once. What was sequenced was peripheral blood. All receptors come from a woman aged 80 or over with active or convalescent COVID-19.

This chain connects TRBV15 to TRBJ1-1, with a weak D call TRBD1 (6 bases). CDR1 and CDR2 (germline): LNHNV, YYDKDF (reference sequence). CDR3 length equals 14 residues. The V and J ends lost 3 bases and 1 base respectively, with 9 bases between them. The CDR3 loop is CATSSQQGNTEAFF. Written as DNA, the CDR3 is TGTGCCACCAGCAGCCAACAGGGGAACACTGAAGCTTTCTTT.

The chain's CDR3 is CASSRTTGSGETQYF. Here the CDR3 DNA reads TGTGCCAGCAGTCGTACCACAGGGTCGGGAGAGACCCAGTACTTC. This chain connects TRBV7-9 to TRBJ2-5; D might be TRBD1 (6 bases). The germline gives CDR1 SEHNR, CDR2 FQNEAQ (reference sequence). CDR3 length: 15 amino acids. Trimming stripped 6 bases from V and 4 bases from J, with 18 bases between.

The chain carries TRBV5-1 and TRBJ1-2; D possibly corresponds to TRBD1 (6 bases). The CDR3 extends over 16 amino acids. Trimming pared 5 bases from V and 4 bases from J, leaving 21 bases between. The germline V gene has CDR1 SGHRS and CDR2 YFSETQ. The DNA for the CDR3 is TGCGCCAGCAGTAGGGCCGGACAGTGGGGTTCCTATGGCTACACCTTC. Protein sequence: CASSRAGQWGSYGYTF.

The CDR3: CSARVDRVYF. CDR3 DNA: TGCAGTGCTAGAGTAGACAGGGTGTACTTC. V gene TRBV20-1 combines with J gene TRBJ2-4; 7 bases match TRBD1. The CDR3 runs to 10 residues. Trimming removed 1 base from V and 15 bases from J; junction bases left unmatched: 3. CDR1 is DFQATT and CDR2 is SNEGSKA in the germline V gene (reference sequence).

The rearrangement links TRBV5-5 to TRBJ2-1, with TRBD2 matching 10 bases. The CDR3 sequence is 16 residues long. Per the germline V gene, CDR1 is SGHKS and CDR2 is YYEKEE (reference sequence). Unmatched junction bases numbered 8, after V lost 4 bases and J lost 4 bases. CDR3 amino acids: CASSPEGTSEYNEQFF. CDR3 bases: TGTGCCAGCAGCCCGGAAGGGACTAGCGAGTACAATGAGCAGTTCTTC.

The chain recombines TRBV5-5 with TRBJ1-1; 8 bases map to TRBD1. After removal of 3 bases from V and 3 bases from J, the junction contained 13 bases not matched to a gene. CDR3 length: 17 residues. Germline V gives CDR1 SGHKS, CDR2 YYEKEE (reference sequence). The CDR3 DNA sequence: TGTGCCAGCAGCTCCATACGCTGGACAGGGCGGTACACTGAAGCTTTCTTT. Translating gives CASSSIRWTGRYTEAFF.

V gene TRBV18 combines with J gene TRBJ2-3, with 7 bases lining up with TRBD1. CDR1 and CDR2 (germline): KGHSH, LQKENI. The length of the CDR3 is 19 residues. Trimming at V came to 2 bases and at J to 4 bases, leaving 18 bases not matched to a gene. Written as DNA, the CDR3 is TGTGCCAGCTCACCAAACCAATTACAGGGGTTCAGAATCGCAGATACGCAGTATTTT. Translation: CASSPNQLQGFRIADTQYF.

This clone has a handful of counts. The CDR3 here is CASSIEMTEAQPQHF. The CDR3 DNA reads TGTGCCAGTAGTATAGAAATGACAGAAGCCCAGCCCCAGCATTTT. V and J are TRBV19 and TRBJ1-5; TRBD1 is a possible D gene (5 bases). The CDR3 is made up of 15 amino acids. V shed 0 bases and J shed 7 bases, with 13 bases lying between them. Germline V gives CDR1 LNHDA, CDR2 SQIVND (reference sequence).

The chain is built from TRBV18 and TRBJ2-7; TRBD1 is a possible D gene (6 bases). The CDR3 extends over 16 amino acids. V was shortened by 0 bases and J by 3 bases, with 15 bases between the two germline ends. Germline V lookup: CDR1 KGHSH, CDR2 LQKENI. CDR3 amino acids: CASSPPGDRPRYEQYF. For the CDR3, the DNA is TGTGCCAGCTCACCACCGGGTGACAGGCCTCGCTACGAGCAGTACTTC.

V usage is TRBV27 and J usage is TRBJ1-2; 8 nucleotides line up with TRBD1. Trimming cost V 5 bases and J 7 bases; bases outside gene matches: 9. The CDR3 has 14 residues. CDR1 is MNHEY and CDR2 is SMNVEV in the germline V gene (reference sequence). The CDR3 region is CASSPTGVWSGYTF. CDR3 in DNA: TGTGCCAGCAGTCCGACAGGGGTATGGAGTGGCTACACCTTC.

The chain joins TRBV3-1 (or the pseudogene TRBV3-2) to TRBJ1-2, with D unclear. CDR1 is LGHDT, CDR2 YNNKEL, per germline (reference sequence). The CDR3 is 14 amino acids. Trimming removed 4 bases from V and 0 bases from J, with 9 bases in between. The CDR3 protein is CASSPRLANYGYTF. CDR3 DNA sequence: TGTGCCAGCAGCCCCCGACTAGCTAACTATGGCTACACCTTC.

The V call is TRBV24-1, the J call TRBJ2-2, with 14 nucleotides matching TRBD2. The CDR3 spans 19 residues. Per the germline V gene, CDR1 is KGHDR and CDR2 is SFDVKD. V dropped 4 bases and J dropped 2; count of bases not matched to a gene: 8. The CDR3 here is CATSDAAGLAGGNTGELFF. In DNA, the CDR3 is TGTGCCACCAGTGACGCCGCCGGACTAGCGGGGGGCAACACCGGGGAGCTGTTTTTT.

The rearrangement links TRBV12-3 or TRBV12-4 to TRBJ2-1; unclear D gene. V was shortened by 6 bases and J by 9 bases, with 9 bases between the two germline ends. The CDR3 runs 11 residues. The CDR3 DNA reads TGTGCCAGCAGCGAGAGGAGTGAGCAGTTCTTC. This sequence encodes CASSERSEQFF.

The chain is built from TRBV19 and TRBJ2-1; TRBD2 matches 10 bases. Germline V lookup: CDR1 LNHDA, CDR2 SQIVND (reference sequence). The CDR3 sequence is 15 residues long. Trimming cost V 0 bases and J 4 bases; bases outside gene matches: 0. CDR3 in DNA: TGTGCCAGTAGTATAGATAGCGGGAGGTACAATGAGCAGTTCTTC. Translation: CASSIDSGRYNEQFF. The full variable domain, rest sourced from reference TRBV19 and TRBJ2-1, is DGGITQSPKYLFRKEGQNVTLSCEQNLNHDAMYWYRQDPGQGLRLIYYSQIVNDFQKGDIAEGYSVSREKKESFPLTVTSAQKNPTAFYLCASSIDSGRYNEQFFGPGTRLTVL.

This rearrangement joins TRBV4-3 to TRBJ2-1, with 9 positions matching TRBD1. Germline V gives CDR1 LGHNA, CDR2 YSLEER. Trimming cost V 0 bases and J 7 bases; bases outside gene matches: 7. The CDR3 consists of 16 residues. For the CDR3, the DNA is TGCGCCAGCAGCCAAGATGGTGGGACAGGGTTTAATGAGCAGTTCTTC. This codes for CASSQDGGTGFNEQFF.

This clone was seen more than once but under ten times. The gene calls are TRBV18 and TRBJ2-3; no firm D call. Germline V lookup: CDR1 KGHSH, CDR2 LQKENI. CDR3 size: 15 residues. Trimming took 0 bases from V and 1 from J, leaving 8 bases between them. For the CDR3, the DNA is TGTGCCAGCTCACCACCGGTTACAGGCACAGATACGCAGTATTTT. Its translation is CASSPPVTGTDTQYF.

This clone occurred a few times. The gene calls are TRBV3-1 (or the pseudogene TRBV3-2) and TRBJ2-7; 8 bases fit TRBD1. CDR3 length: 14 residues. Per germline, CDR1 LGHDT and CDR2 YNNKEL (reference sequence). After removal of 6 bases from V and 1 base from J, the junction contained 5 bases not matched to a gene. CDR3 nucleotide sequence: TGTGCCAGCAGTCGGAGGACAGGGTCCTACGAGCAGTACTTC. The encoded protein is CASSRRTGSYEQYF.